The clone carrying this TCR beta chain was observed many times. Preparation of the TCRbeta library involved a method that used unique molecular identifiers. In TCRdb, the PCR reads were re-called with MiXCR into one record per CDR3 protein. Among over 200,000 distinct CDR3 sequences listed, approximately 11% were seen once. These data are taken from a study of T-cell reconstitution after alpha-beta-depleted transplantation in children. The CDR3 has 17 amino acids. Trimming cost V 7 bases and J 3 bases, with 25 bases left between them. CDR1 is MNHEY, CDR2 SVGEGT, per germline. This chain connects TRBV6-2 or TRBV6-3 to TRBJ2-7; TRBD1 is a possible D gene (6 bases). This receptor was obtained from a child less than two years old with acute myeloid leukemia, due to receive a stem cell transplant. Here the sequenced sample was PBMCs, taken before TCRalphabeta/CD19-depleted stem cell transplant. CDR3 amino acids: CASNPGTRGAWGYEQYF. DNA for the CDR3: TGTGCCAGCAACCCCGGGACAAGAGGAGCTTGGGGCTACGAGCAGTACTTC.